The entry below describes one T cell receptor beta chain. This record comes from a study of blood T cells in healthy people across ages. The CDR3 runs 18 residues. V was clipped by 0 bases and J by 0 bases, with 17 bases between them. CDR1 is SGHRS and CDR2 is YFSETQ in the germline V gene. Alongside a J-beta primer mix, a sample-barcoded 5' primer served in a second PCR lasting roughly 6 to 11 cycles. TCRdb redid the calling of the 5' RACE reads with MiXCR, one entry per CDR3 protein. The table lists over 600,000 distinct CDR3 sequences, approximately 60% of them singletons. The TCR sequence derives from a middle-aged man in good health. The chain uses TRBV5-1 and TRBJ2-3; tentative D call: TRBD2 (6 bases). Source material: blood. CDR3 nucleotide sequence: TGCGCCAGCAGCTTGGACTCCGTTCCTAGCGCTAGCACAGATACGCAGTATTTT. Residues: CASSLDSVPSASTDTQYF. Full variable domain (rest looked up from reference TRBV5-1 and TRBJ2-3): KAGVTQTPRYLIKTRGQQVTLSCSPISGHRSVSWYQQTPGQGLQFLFEYFSETQRNKGNFPGRFSGRQFSNSRSEMNVSTLELGDSALYLCASSLDSVPSASTDTQYFGPGTRLTVL.